These 32 T cell receptor beta chains originate from one sample sequenced in a study of CD49a tissue-resident CD8 T cells in human skin. Produced via immunoSEQ multiplex PCR; TCRdb's table is partial and in-frame only. Of roughly 1,100 clones listed, more than 60% are singletons. The sequenced sample consisted of CD103- CD8+ T cells sorted from skin dermis. These receptors were collected from a human donor in good health.

The V and J genes are TRBV30 and TRBJ2-3, with 10 bases matching TRBD2. Losses at the gene ends were 2 bases for V and 5 bases for J; bases not matched to a gene: 7. The CDR3 sequence is 15 residues long. Germline values: CDR1 GTSNPN, CDR2 SVGIG (reference sequence). The CDR3 loop is CAWSTSGIVGDTQYF. For the CDR3, the DNA is TGTGCCTGGAGTACTAGCGGGATTGTTGGAGATACGCAGTATTTT.

Only a few counts were recorded for this clone. The chain carries TRBV11-2 and TRBJ1-1; D is ambiguous. The germline V and J ends were trimmed by 5 bases and 5 bases, with 6 bases remaining between them. Germline loops: CDR1 SGHAT, CDR2 FQNNGV. The CDR3 is 11 residues long. The CDR3 protein is CASSPGTEAFF. The CDR3 DNA is TGTGCCAGCAGCCCGGGGACTGAAGCTTTCTTT.

The rearrangement uses TRBV28 and TRBJ1-2; D not resolved. CDR1 is MDHEN and CDR2 is SYDVKM in the germline V gene. The CDR3 loop spans 11 amino acids. V lost 9 bases and J lost 4, with 9 bases in between. CDR3 coding DNA: TGTGCCAGTACAAGATCCTATGGCTACACCTTC. Protein: CASTRSYGYTF.

This clone is termed hyperexpanded. No DNA is shown, since the ends of the CDR3 on it are uncertain; the CDR3 is the one TCRdb lists. Within the sample, other DNA sequences also encode this same CDR3. CDR3: CASSKSWGRGNTEAFF. The chain combines TRBV21-1 with TRBJ1-1. TRBV21-1 constitutes a pseudogene. Including both end residues, the CDR3 is 16 amino acids long.

V is TRBV19 and J is TRBJ2-1, with 8 positions matching TRBD2. CDR1 is LNHDA, CDR2 SQIVND, per germline (reference sequence). The V gene end was trimmed by 7 bases and the J gene end by 9 bases; junction bases not matched to a gene: 8. This CDR3 has 13 amino acids. Here the CDR3 reads CASIGAGEGEQFF. The CDR3 DNA is TGTGCCAGTATCGGAGCGGGAGAGGGTGAGCAGTTCTTC. The whole variable domain, remainder taken from reference TRBV19 and TRBJ2-1, is DGGITQSPKYLFRKEGQNVTLSCEQNLNHDAMYWYRQDPGQGLRLIYYSQIVNDFQKGDIAEGYSVSREKKESFPLTVTSAQKNPTAFYLCASIGAGEGEQFFGPGTRLTVL.

This clone has a handful of counts. The chain employs TRBV6-9 and TRBJ2-3; a weak D match, TRBD1 (5 bases). The CDR3 spans 14 residues. V was cut by 6 bases and J by 0 bases, with 10 bases left in between. Germline V gene lookup returns CDR1 MNHGY and CDR2 SVAAGI. CDR3 protein: CASRRRGSTDTQYF. DNA of the CDR3: TGTGCCAGCAGACGTAGGGGTAGCACAGATACGCAGTATTTT.

The chain's CDR3 is CASSSGSHNEQFF. The CDR3 coding sequence is TGTGCCAGCAGCTCCGGGAGCCACAATGAGCAGTTCTTC. The rearrangement links TRBV11-1 to TRBJ2-1; D perhaps matches TRBD2 (6 bases). The ends were cut back, 4 bases at V and 5 bases at J, with 9 bases in the middle. In germline, CDR1 is SGHAT, CDR2 FQDESV (reference sequence). The CDR3 is 13 amino acids.

The chain has TRBV5-4 and TRBJ1-1; the D is unclear. CDR1 and CDR2 from the germline V gene are SGHNT and YYREEE (reference sequence). Trimming removed 0 bases at V and 10 bases at J, with 10 bases between. The CDR3 sequence is 12 residues long. The CDR3 reads CASSLGGRLAFF. The CDR3, as DNA: TGTGCCAGCAGCTTGGGAGGGCGGTTAGCTTTCTTT.

The chain couples TRBV4-1 to TRBJ1-1, with no clear D. V lost 2 bases and J lost 5, with 9 bases in between. The CDR3 is 13 amino acids. The germline gives CDR1 MGHRA, CDR2 YSYEKL. CDR3 in DNA: TGCGCCAGCAGCCAACCCATCGGGACTGAAGCTTTCTTT. This encodes CASSQPIGTEAFF.

The gene calls are TRBV5-4 and TRBJ2-1; 7 positions agree with TRBD2. J gave up 4 bases and V 3 bases, and 4 bases lay outside the gene matches. This CDR3 region has 14 residues. The germline CDR1 and CDR2 sequences are SGHNT and YYREEE (reference sequence). The CDR3 DNA reads as TGTGCCAGCAGCTCCGGGACTACGTACAATGAGCAGTTCTTC. Translation: CASSSGTTYNEQFF.

This chain joins TRBV6-6 and TRBJ1-1, with D maybe TRBD1 (5 bases). The CDR3 has 12 residues. Germline V CDR1 and CDR2: MNHNY, SVGAGI (reference sequence). The ends were cut back, 6 bases at V and 7 bases at J, with 12 bases in the middle. CDR3 in amino acids: CASRGGAGEAFF. In nucleotides, the CDR3 is TGTGCCAGCAGAGGAGGGGCTGGTGAAGCTTTCTTT.

This clone was seen only once. This chain connects TRBV4-2 to TRBJ1-1, with TRBD1 as a possible D gene (5 bases). CDR1 and CDR2 from the germline V gene are LGHNA and YNFKEQ. The CDR3 loop spans 13 amino acids. Trimming pared 4 bases from V and 5 bases from J, leaving 11 bases between. CDR3 coding DNA: TGTGCCAGCAGCCCCCCCCGGGGGACTGAAGCTTTCTTT. It encodes CASSPPRGTEAFF.

This clone was recorded a few times. The chain has TRBV4-1 and TRBJ2-2, with TRBD2 identical over 14 bases. The CDR3 has 16 amino acids. Germline V gene lookup returns CDR1 MGHRA and CDR2 YSYEKL. V gave up 2 bases and J gave up 6 bases; unmatched junction bases: 2. The CDR3 DNA sequence: TGCGCCAGCAGCCAACCGGGACTAGCGGGAGCCGGGGAGCTGTTTTTT. It is translated as CASSQPGLAGAGELFF.

The gene calls are TRBV2 and TRBJ2-5; 8 bases are shared with TRBD2. Germline values: CDR1 SNHLY, CDR2 FYNNEI. V lost 7 bases, J lost 5 bases, and 15 bases stayed unmatched. The CDR3 is 16 residues long. DNA for the CDR3: TGTGCCAGCACATCCGATGAGCGGGGGCCGGGGGAGACCCAGTACTTC. Its protein product is CASTSDERGPGETQYF.

A few counts support this clone. This CDR3 reads CASSIGTATEAFF. CDR3 nucleotides: TGTGCCAGTAGTATAGGAACAGCCACTGAAGCTTTCTTT. The chain recombines TRBV19 with TRBJ1-1; D is uncertain. Germline assignment: CDR1 LNHDA and CDR2 SQIVND (reference sequence). V gave up 1 base and J gave up 4 bases, with 7 bases separating them. The CDR3 totals 13 residues.

The chain recombines TRBV2 with TRBJ2-5, with D perhaps TRBD2 (7 bases). The germline V gene has CDR1 SNHLY and CDR2 FYNNEI. Deletions cut 7 bases from V and 0 bases from J, with 15 bases between. The CDR3 consists of 15 residues. DNA of the CDR3: TGTGCCAGCACATGGGGGGGGGCCCACCAAGAGACCCAGTACTTC. Protein: CASTWGGAHQETQYF.

The chain recombines TRBV4-1 with TRBJ2-2, with D perhaps matching TRBD2 (5 bases). Germline assignment: CDR1 MGHRA and CDR2 YSYEKL. The V gene lost 1 base and the J gene lost 4 bases, with 16 bases spanning the gap. The CDR3 is 17 residues long. CDR3 protein: CASSQGETLAGTGELFF. The CDR3 bases are TGCGCCAGCAGCCAAGGGGAGACACTTGCGGGCACCGGGGAGCTGTTTTTT.

V gene TRBV5-6 combines with J gene TRBJ1-5; tentative D call: TRBD1 (5 bases). V was trimmed by 2 bases and J by 3 bases, leaving 9 bases between them. From germline, CDR1 is SGHDT and CDR2 YYEEEE. CDR3 size: 14 residues. The CDR3 spells CASSFRGYNQPQHF. CDR3 DNA: TGTGCCAGCAGCTTTAGGGGTTACAATCAGCCCCAGCATTTT. Using reference TRBV5-6 and TRBJ1-5 for the parts outside the CDR3, the full variable domain is DAGVTQSPTHLIKTRGQQVTLRCSPKSGHDTVSWYQQALGQGPQFIFQYYEEEERQRGNFPDRFSGHQFPNYSSELNVNALLLGDSALYLCASSFRGYNQPQHFGDGTRLSIL.

To note about this clone: The junction shows a germline mismatch at one end, possibly a read error. CDR3 sequence: CASSLDRYDEQFF. The DNA of the CDR3 is TGTGCCAGCAGCTTAGATCGCTACGATGAGCAGTTCTTC. The V call is TRBV11-3, the J call TRBJ2-1; D not resolved. Looked up from germline, CDR1 is SGHNT and CDR2 is YENEEA. This CDR3 comprises 13 residues. Looking up the rest from reference TRBV11-3 and TRBJ2-1 gives the full variable domain: EAGVVQSPRYKIIEKKQPVAFWCNPISGHNTLYWYLQNLGQGPELLIRYENEEAVDDSQLPKDRFSAERLKGVDSTLKIQPAELGDSAVYLCASSLDRYDEQFFGPGTRLTVL.

This chain joins TRBV6-9 and TRBJ1-5; D not resolved. V shed 2 bases and J shed 4 bases, with 12 bases lying between them. The CDR3 has 15 amino acids. CDR1 MNHGY and CDR2 SVAAGI come from the germline V gene. The CDR3 protein is CASSYVTAGNQPQHF. For the CDR3, the DNA is TGTGCCAGCAGTTATGTTACGGCGGGGAATCAGCCCCAGCATTTT.

The rearrangement links TRBV9 to TRBJ2-3; the match to TRBD2 covers 11 bases. The CDR3 covers 16 residues. CDR1 and CDR2 (germline): SGDLS, YYNGEE. Trimming cost V 5 bases and J 6 bases; bases outside gene matches: 11. CDR3 coding DNA: TGTGCCAGCAGGTTAATTAGCGGGAGGGCCGTGGATACGCAGTATTTT. It encodes CASRLISGRAVDTQYF.

The chain employs TRBV6-4 and TRBJ2-2, with D hard to call. V lost 5 bases to trimming and J lost 5 bases, with 15 bases between them. Germline V gene lookup returns CDR1 MRHNA and CDR2 SNTAGT. The CDR3 runs 15 residues. The DNA of the CDR3 is TGTGCCAGCAGTCCGCTCAACCAAGAGACCGGGGAGCTGTTTTTT. Translation gives CASSPLNQETGELFF.

The chain couples TRBV7-6 to TRBJ2-1; 7 bases line up with TRBD2. The CDR3 has 16 amino acids. V was clipped by 1 base and J by 3 bases; unmatched bases: 6. Germline V gives CDR1 SGHVS, CDR2 FNYEAQ. CDR3 nucleotides: TGTGCCAGCAGCTTAGTGGCTGGCGGGGGCTACAATGAGCAGTTCTTC. Its protein is CASSLVAGGGYNEQFF.

The genes are TRBV2 and TRBJ1-5; D unclear. V shed 6 bases and J shed 0 bases, with 9 bases lying between them. This CDR3 has 14 amino acids. Per germline, CDR1 SNHLY and CDR2 FYNNEI. CDR3 loop: CASRGRPSNQPQHF. The CDR3 DNA is TGTGCCAGCAGGGGGAGACCTAGCAATCAGCCCCAGCATTTT.

The chain carries TRBV25-1 and TRBJ1-2; D ambiguous. This CDR3 contains 13 residues. The germline V and J ends were trimmed by 5 bases and 4 bases, with 11 bases remaining between them. Germline V gene data show CDR1 as MGHDK and CDR2 as SYGVNS. The CDR3 spells CASSHLVGYGYTF. In DNA, the CDR3 is TGTGCCAGCAGTCACCTTGTCGGCTATGGCTACACCTTC.

The chain is built from TRBV11-2 and TRBJ2-7; 7 positions match TRBD1. Germline CDR1 is SGHAT and CDR2 is FQNNGV. This CDR3 has 15 amino acids. The J segment lost 3 bases and the V segment lost 1 base, leaving 6 bases of the junction unmatched. CDR3 residues: CASSLGPSGGYEQYF. Here the CDR3 DNA reads TGTGCCAGCAGCTTAGGTCCTTCAGGGGGCTACGAGCAGTACTTC.

The chain is built from TRBV4-3 and TRBJ2-7, with D maybe TRBD2 (5 bases). The germline V gene encodes CDR1 LGHNA and CDR2 YSLEER. V was cut by 1 base and J by 2 bases, with 15 bases left in between. This CDR3 has 16 amino acids. The CDR3 region is CASSQGVGGRAYEQYF. CDR3 DNA sequence: TGCGCCAGCAGCCAAGGAGTAGGTGGGCGGGCCTACGAGCAGTACTTC.

The count of this clone is one. This chain connects TRBV27 to TRBJ1-1; the D gene is possibly TRBD1 (5 bases). Germline values: CDR1 MNHEY, CDR2 SMNVEV (reference sequence). The CDR3 totals 15 residues. V lost 3 bases and J 4 bases, leaving 15 bases between the germline ends. This CDR3 reads CASSLIWGRITEAFF. CDR3 DNA: TGTGCCAGCAGTTTGATATGGGGGAGGATCACTGAAGCTTTCTTT.

This clone turned up a few times. V usage is TRBV6-1 and J usage is TRBJ1-2, with D uncertain. The CDR3 is 12 residues long. Germline V gives CDR1 MNHNS, CDR2 SASEGT. V lost 8 bases and J 8 bases, leaving 15 bases between the germline ends. The CDR3 loop reads CASSKLFGGYTF. The CDR3, as DNA: TGTGCCAGCTCCAAGCTTTTCGGGGGCTACACCTTC.

The chain couples TRBV10-1 to TRBJ1-2, with 9 bases matching TRBD1. V lost 6 bases to trimming and J lost 4 bases; unmatched junction nucleotides: 0. This CDR3 is built from 12 residues. Germline values: CDR1 WNHNN, CDR2 SYGVQD (reference sequence). The CDR3 reads CASRTGGYGYTF. CDR3 coding DNA: TGCGCCAGCAGGACAGGGGGCTATGGCTACACCTTC.

V gene TRBV6-5 combines with J gene TRBJ1-5, with 10 bases lining up with TRBD1. The CDR3 totals 14 residues. The V and J ends lost 5 bases and 6 bases, in that order; junction bases with no gene match: 4. Looked up from germline, CDR1 is MNHEY and CDR2 is SVGAGI. CDR3 sequence: CASSQDRGSQPQHF. For the CDR3, the DNA is TGTGCCAGCAGTCAGGACAGGGGGTCTCAGCCCCAGCATTTT.

This clone has only a few counts. The V and J genes are TRBV6-8 and TRBJ2-1; D ambiguous. Germline V lookup: CDR1 MNHGY, CDR2 SAAAGT. The V end was cut by 2 bases, the J end by 2 bases, with 13 bases between. The CDR3 sequence is 16 residues long. The CDR3 DNA reads as TGTGCCAGCAGTTACGTTGCGGAGCCACCCTACAATGAGCAGTTCTTC. This codes for CASSYVAEPPYNEQFF.